One and the same sample provided the 10 T cell receptor beta chains below, sequenced in a study of T cell responses to AZD1222 COVID-19 vaccine. The protocol was immunoSEQ multiplex PCR, while the TCRdb copy is restricted to in-frame clones and leaves out a portion. The sample includes roughly 150,000 clones, approximately 88% of them seen just once. Sequencing was performed on peripheral blood, taken on day 0 of AZD1222 vaccination. The origin of the receptors is an adult in good health.

The CDR3 reads CATSSGGSSAGEQFF. CDR3 nucleotides: TGTGCCACCAGCTCCGGGGGCTCTTCGGCGGGTGAGCAGTTCTTC. The chain couples TRBV24-1 to TRBJ2-1; D possibly matches TRBD1 or TRBD2 (6 bases each). Germline assignment: CDR1 KGHDR and CDR2 SFDVKD. Deletions cut 7 bases from V and 9 bases from J, with 21 bases between. The CDR3 is 15 amino acids.

This chain joins TRBV27 and TRBJ2-7; 7 bases align to TRBD1. Trimming at V came to 6 bases and at J to 2 bases, leaving 13 bases not matched to a gene. Germline V gene lookup returns CDR1 MNHEY and CDR2 SMNVEV (reference sequence). The CDR3 spans 16 residues. The CDR3 DNA is TGTGCCAGCAGCACCCGTACAGGGGTAAAACCCTACGAGCAGTACTTC. Its translation is CASSTRTGVKPYEQYF.

This chain links TRBV7-9 with TRBJ1-5; D not certain. V lost 4 bases, J lost 6 bases, and 10 bases lay in between. Germline V lookup: CDR1 SEHNR, CDR2 FQNEAQ (reference sequence). The CDR3 runs 13 residues. Written as DNA, the CDR3 is TGTGCCAGCAGCTCGACATCGGGTCAGCCCCAGCATTTT. Protein sequence: CASSSTSGQPQHF.

V is TRBV24-1 and J is TRBJ2-4; perhaps TRBD2 as D (5 bases). The germline V gene encodes CDR1 KGHDR and CDR2 SFDVKD. Trimming shortened V by 11 bases and J by 3 bases, and 19 bases separated the two germline ends. This CDR3 spans 15 amino acids. The CDR3: CARSEHLEGKNIQYF. The DNA for the CDR3 is TGTGCCAGAAGCGAACATCTTGAGGGCAAAAACATTCAGTACTTC.

The rearrangement joins TRBV12-5 to TRBJ2-5; 7 bases line up with TRBD2. Germline V gene sequence: CDR1 LGHNT, CDR2 FRNRAP. J was trimmed by 4 bases and V by 3 bases; bases with no gene match: 2. The CDR3 totals 13 residues. CDR3 DNA sequence: TGTGCTAGTGGTTTAGGCGGGAGAGAGACCCAGTACTTC. Its protein is CASGLGGRETQYF.

This chain joins TRBV30 and TRBJ1-3; D is unresolved. The CDR3 has 12 amino acids. The germline V gene encodes CDR1 GTSNPN and CDR2 SVGIG (reference sequence). Trimming took off 0 bases at V and 13 bases at J, with 13 bases between the two ends. The chain's CDR3 is CAWSVHPRRIYF. DNA of the CDR3: TGTGCCTGGAGTGTACATCCTCGGCGAATATATTTT.

This sequence joins TRBV13 and TRBJ1-5; unclear D gene. Germline CDR1 PRHDT, CDR2 FYEKMQ (reference sequence). V shed 4 bases and J shed 7 bases, with 11 bases lying between them. There are 13 residues in the CDR3. CDR3 sequence (DNA): TGTGCCAGCAGCTCCGTCGTGAGGCAGCCCCAGCATTTT. Translation gives CASSSVVRQPQHF.

J is TRBJ2-7 and V is TRBV5-4; D is ambiguous. This CDR3 region has 14 residues. Germline-derived CDR1 and CDR2 are SGHNT and YYREEE (reference sequence). Trimming cost V 0 bases and J 1 base, with 8 bases left between them. CDR3 nucleotides: TGTGCCAGCAGCTTGGATCCGGGTTCCTACGAGCAGTACTTC. Protein sequence: CASSLDPGSYEQYF.

A single count supports this clone. This rearrangement joins TRBV9 to TRBJ2-7; D call uncertain. The V gene's germline CDR1 is SGDLS and CDR2 YYNGEE. The V end was cut by 0 bases, the J end by 1 base, with 8 bases between. The CDR3 runs to 14 residues. The CDR3 loop reads CASSVDVGSYEQYF. Here the CDR3 DNA reads TGTGCCAGCAGCGTAGACGTTGGATCCTACGAGCAGTACTTC.

The chain carries TRBV7-9 and TRBJ2-7, with a weak D call TRBD1 (6 bases). CDR1 SEHNR and CDR2 FQNEAQ come from the germline V gene (reference sequence). V shed 5 bases and J shed 7 bases, with 21 bases lying between them. The CDR3 runs to 15 residues. CDR3: CASSQADRWFWEQYF. CDR3 bases: TGTGCCAGCAGCCAGGCCGACAGGTGGTTTTGGGAGCAGTACTTC. Supplemented by reference TRBV7-9 and TRBJ2-7, the full variable domain reads DTGVSQNPRHKITKRGQNVTFRCDPISEHNRLYWYRQTLGQGPEFLTYFQNEAQLEKSRLLSDRFSAERPKGSFSTLEIQRTEQGDSAMYLCASSQADRWFWEQYFGPGTRLTVT.